This TCR beta chain came from a study of blood T cell repertoires in COVID-19. Germline V gene lookup returns CDR1 LGHDT and CDR2 YNNKEL (reference sequence). Trimming removed 8 bases from V and 1 base from J, with 18 bases in between. This CDR3 is 15 amino acids long. Repertoires were generated with immunoSEQ multiplex PCR, while TCRdb's copy carries only in-frame clones and drops some. The top ten clones hold about a fifth of a sample with about 50,000 clones, around 81% of them seen once. The chain employs TRBV3-1 (or the pseudogene TRBV3-2) and TRBJ2-7; D unresolved. The sequenced sample consisted of peripheral blood. This TCR was sampled from a woman older than 75 with COVID-19, enrolled during active disease. CDR3 sequence: CASVASVKGSYEQYF. The CDR3 coding sequence is TGTGCCAGCGTTGCTAGTGTGAAAGGTTCCTACGAGCAGTACTTC.